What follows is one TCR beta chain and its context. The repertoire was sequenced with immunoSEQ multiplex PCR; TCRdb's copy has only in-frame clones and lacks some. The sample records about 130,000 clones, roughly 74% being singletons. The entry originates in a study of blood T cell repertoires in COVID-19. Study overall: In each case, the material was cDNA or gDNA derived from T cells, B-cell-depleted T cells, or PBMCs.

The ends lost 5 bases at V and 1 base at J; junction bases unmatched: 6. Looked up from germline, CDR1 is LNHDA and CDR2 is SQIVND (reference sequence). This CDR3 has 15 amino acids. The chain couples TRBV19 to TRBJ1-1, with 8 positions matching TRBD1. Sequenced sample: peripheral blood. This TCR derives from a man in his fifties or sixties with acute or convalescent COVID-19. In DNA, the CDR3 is TGTGCCAGTAGTCCGAGGACAGGGAGGAACACTGAAGCTTTCTTT. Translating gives CASSPRTGRNTEAFF. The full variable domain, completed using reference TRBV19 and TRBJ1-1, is DGGITQSPKYLFRKEGQNVTLSCEQNLNHDAMYWYRQDPGQGLRLIYYSQIVNDFQKGDIAEGYSVSREKKESFPLTVTSAQKNPTAFYLCASSPRTGRNTEAFFGQGTRLTVV.